The next 22 T cell receptor beta chains were all read from a single sample in a study of blood T cell repertoires in COVID-19. Sequenced by immunoSEQ multiplex PCR; TCRdb stores in-frame clones only, minus some. The data show about 200,000 clones, more than 70% seen once. Sample: peripheral blood. These receptors all stem from a man over 45 with COVID-19, enrolled during active disease.

The V gene is TRBV7-2, the J gene TRBJ2-7, with 7 bases identical to TRBD1. CDR3 size: 15 residues. CDR1 and CDR2 (germline): SGHTA, FQGNSA. V shed 5 bases and J 4 bases; nucleotides not matched to a gene: 11. The chain's CDR3 is CASSQGQSTVYEQYF. Here the CDR3 DNA reads TGTGCCAGCAGCCAGGGACAGTCTACGGTGTACGAGCAGTACTTC.

The chain couples TRBV14 to TRBJ2-3, with 7 nucleotides matching TRBD1. The CDR3 consists of 16 residues. Germline-derived CDR1 and CDR2 are SGHDN and FVKESK. V shed 5 bases, J shed 0 bases, and the junction held 8 bases outside the gene matches. The CDR3 sequence is CASSKGQRSSTDTQYF. The CDR3 DNA reads TGTGCCAGCAGCAAGGGACAGAGATCTAGCACAGATACGCAGTATTTT.

Remarks on this clone: The junction differs from germline at one of its ends, possibly a read error. The CDR3 DNA is TGCAATGCTAGTACCCCGGGACTAGCCTACGAGCAGTACTTC. Translated, it gives CNASTPGLAYEQYF. This chain connects TRBV20-1 to TRBJ2-7, with TRBD2 matching over 8 bases. Germline V gives CDR1 DFQATT, CDR2 SNEGSKA (reference sequence). The length of the CDR3 is 14 residues.

The genes are TRBV28 and TRBJ2-5, with 7 bases lining up with TRBD1. Germline V CDR1 and CDR2: MDHEN, SYDVKM. The CDR3 has 17 residues. Losses at the gene ends were 4 bases for V and 2 bases for J; bases not matched to a gene: 13. CDR3 protein: CASSYLRAGGSQETQYF. In DNA form, the CDR3 reads TGTGCCAGCAGTTATCTCCGGGCAGGGGGATCACAAGAGACCCAGTACTTC.

V usage is TRBV15 and J usage is TRBJ2-7, with a tentative D call TRBD2 (5 bases). Looked up from germline, CDR1 is LNHNV and CDR2 is YYDKDF (reference sequence). Trimming removed 0 bases at V and 11 bases at J, with 20 bases between. The CDR3 is made up of 15 amino acids. Written as DNA, the CDR3 is TGTGCCACCAGCAGAGATCGAGCCCGGGGTGCTTTGGAGTACTTC. Translating gives CATSRDRARGALEYF.

This chain's CDR3 is CASTGQGNNSPLHF. The CDR3 nucleotides are TGTGCCAGCACCGGACAGGGAAATAATTCACCCCTCCACTTT. This sequence joins TRBV27 and TRBJ1-6; the match to TRBD1 covers 8 bases. V shed 7 bases and J 5 bases; nucleotides not matched to a gene: 4. The germline gives CDR1 MNHEY, CDR2 SMNVEV (reference sequence). This CDR3 spans 14 amino acids.

The chain carries TRBV5-1 and TRBJ1-2, with D possibly being TRBD1 (6 bases). The V end lost 3 bases, the J end lost 4 bases, and 16 bases lay between the germline ends. The germline V gene has CDR1 SGHRS and CDR2 YFSETQ. The CDR3 sequence is 15 residues long. CDR3 sequence reads: CASSSQTTGSYGYTF. As DNA, the CDR3 is TGCGCCAGCAGCTCCCAAACGACAGGAAGCTATGGCTACACCTTC.

This rearrangement joins TRBV5-1 to TRBJ2-7; 13 bases fit TRBD2. This CDR3 has 18 amino acids. V gave up 0 bases and J gave up 0 bases; unmatched junction bases: 6. The V gene's germline CDR1 is SGHRS and CDR2 YFSETQ. CDR3 amino acids: CASSLGTSGSHSSYEQYF. The CDR3 DNA reads as TGCGCCAGCAGCTTGGGGACTAGCGGGAGCCACAGCTCCTACGAGCAGTACTTC. The whole variable domain, filled in from reference TRBV5-1 and TRBJ2-7, reads KAGVTQTPRYLIKTRGQQVTLSCSPISGHRSVSWYQQTPGQGLQFLFEYFSETQRNKGNFPGRFSGRQFSNSRSEMNVSTLELGDSALYLCASSLGTSGSHSSYEQYFGPGTRLTVT.

The V call is TRBV12-3 or TRBV12-4, the J call TRBJ2-1; TRBD2 matches at 7 bases. The CDR3 runs 13 residues. Trimming cost V 8 bases and J 3 bases; bases outside gene matches: 4. The DNA for the CDR3 is TGTGCCAGCGAGGTAGCGGGCTACAATGAGCAGTTCTTC. Translated, it gives CASEVAGYNEQFF.

The chain links TRBV19 to TRBJ1-3; D perhaps matches TRBD1 (6 bases). CDR1 LNHDA and CDR2 SQIVND come from the germline V gene (reference sequence). V lost 3 bases to trimming and J lost 0 bases, with 12 bases between them. The CDR3 consists of 16 residues. The CDR3 spells CASSMRLGGSGNTIYF. The CDR3 coding sequence is TGTGCCAGTAGTATGCGTTTAGGGGGCTCTGGAAACACCATATATTTT.

The rearrangement links TRBV28 to TRBJ1-4; D not certain. Germline V CDR1 and CDR2: MDHEN, SYDVKM. The CDR3 consists of 20 residues. The ends were cut back, 2 bases at V and 0 bases at J, with 22 bases in the middle. CDR3 nucleotides: TGTGCCAGCAGTTTAAAAAGTAGAACGTCTTATTTTGCAACTAATGAAAAACTGTTTTTT. This codes for CASSLKSRTSYFATNEKLFF.

This clone was counted once. V gene TRBV3-1 (or the pseudogene TRBV3-2) combines with J gene TRBJ2-5; 9 bases map to TRBD2. Per germline, CDR1 LGHDT and CDR2 YNNKEL (reference sequence). With V trimmed by 2 bases and J by 4 bases, 17 bases remained unmatched. This CDR3 contains 19 residues. The CDR3 spells CASSQPTRGLALIRETQYF. The DNA of the CDR3 is TGTGCCAGCAGCCAACCGACGCGGGGACTAGCATTAATTCGAGAGACCCAGTACTTC.

The chain carries TRBV24-1 and TRBJ2-2; D possibly corresponds to TRBD1 (6 bases). CDR3 length equals 16 residues. CDR1 and CDR2 from the germline V gene are KGHDR and SFDVKD. V was shortened by 1 base and J by 2 bases, with 10 bases between the two germline ends. CDR3 sequence (DNA): TGTGCCACCAGTGATTTCGGCAGGGGTAACACCGGGGAGCTGTTTTTT. This encodes CATSDFGRGNTGELFF.

The V and J genes are TRBV2 and TRBJ2-1; TRBD2 matches at 8 bases. The junction had 13 bases not matched to a gene; V was cut back by 1 base and J by 14 bases. CDR1 SNHLY and CDR2 FYNNEI come from the germline V gene. The CDR3 is made up of 15 amino acids. The CDR3 nucleotides are TGTGCCAGCAGTGAAGGGGAGCTAAGAGCGGGAGTGGAGTTCTTC. It specifies CASSEGELRAGVEFF. The full variable domain, with the rest looked up from reference TRBV2 and TRBJ2-1, is EPEVTQTPSHQVTQMGQEVILRCVPISNHLYFYWYRQILGQKVEFLVSFYNNEISEKSEIFDDQFSVERPDGSNFTLKIRSTKLEDSAMYFCASSEGELRAGVEFFGPGTRLTVL.

This chain uses TRBV11-2 with TRBJ2-2, with D possibly being TRBD2 (6 bases). Germline V gives CDR1 SGHAT, CDR2 FQNNGV. Trimming shortened V by 3 bases and J by 1 base, and 9 bases separated the two germline ends. CDR3 length: 15 amino acids. The CDR3 is CASSFGTQNTGELFF. CDR3 in DNA: TGTGCCAGCAGCTTTGGGACTCAGAACACCGGGGAGCTGTTTTTT.

J is TRBJ2-7 and V is TRBV19; 8 nucleotides match TRBD1. The CDR3 sequence is 14 residues long. After removal of 3 bases from V and 3 bases from J, the junction contained 4 bases not matched to a gene. Germline values: CDR1 LNHDA, CDR2 SQIVND (reference sequence). As DNA, the CDR3 is TGTGCCAGTAGTATCGGGACAGGAGGCTACGAGCAGTACTTC. This encodes CASSIGTGGYEQYF.

This clone occurred once. The chain is built from TRBV3-1 (or the pseudogene TRBV3-2) and TRBJ2-4; a weak D match, TRBD2 (6 bases). This CDR3 is 15 amino acids long. CDR1 and CDR2 from the germline V gene are LGHDT and YNNKEL (reference sequence). Trimming shortened V by 5 bases and J by 0 bases, and 11 bases separated the two germline ends. In nucleotides, the CDR3 is TGTGCCAGCAGCGGGCGGGATCTAGCCAAAAACATTCAGTACTTC. Its protein is CASSGRDLAKNIQYF.

This chain joins TRBV6-5 and TRBJ1-2, with TRBD1 identical over 9 bases. Germline V gene data show CDR1 as MNHEY and CDR2 as SVGAGI. With 7 bases clipped from V and 4 bases from J, the junction kept 4 bases outside the gene matches. This CDR3 has 13 amino acids. The CDR3, as DNA: TGTGCCAGCAAAACAGGGGGCAGCTATGGCTACACCTTC. This codes for CASKTGGSYGYTF.

There are a few counts of this clone. The chain uses TRBV27 and TRBJ1-2, with 10 nucleotides matching TRBD1. V trimming: 5 bases; J trimming: 8 bases; junction bases outside the gene matches: 8. The CDR3 runs 14 residues. Germline V gene data show CDR1 as MNHEY and CDR2 as SMNVEV (reference sequence). The CDR3 sequence is CASSPGQGWLGYTF. For the CDR3, the DNA is TGTGCCAGCAGTCCGGGACAGGGGTGGCTCGGCTACACCTTC.

The J gene is TRBJ1-5, the V gene TRBV2; 9 bases match TRBD1. V shed 8 bases and J 6 bases; nucleotides not matched to a gene: 8. Germline loops: CDR1 SNHLY, CDR2 FYNNEI. There are 14 residues in the CDR3. CDR3 DNA sequence: TGTGCCAGCTGCGGGACAGGGTTAGCTCAGCCCCAGCATTTT. Protein product: CASCGTGLAQPQHF.

In its sample, this clone was seen a few times. V usage is TRBV7-8 and J usage is TRBJ1-2; TRBD1 agrees at 10 bases. J gave up 9 bases and V 5 bases, and 9 bases lay outside the gene matches. Germline V gene lookup returns CDR1 SGHVS and CDR2 FQNEAQ. This CDR3 spans 14 amino acids. For the CDR3, the DNA is TGTGCCAGCAGCCCCCCGGGACAGGGGAATCGCTACACCTTC. Translation gives CASSPPGQGNRYTF.

The gene calls are TRBV10-3 and TRBJ2-3; 14 bases map to TRBD2. This CDR3 spans 18 amino acids. Germline CDR1 is ENHRY and CDR2 is SYGVKD. V shed 7 bases, J shed 0 bases, and the junction held 9 bases outside the gene matches. CDR3 nucleotide sequence: TGTGCCATCACCAACGGACTAGCGGGGGGTGGTAGCACAGATACGCAGTATTTT. Residues: CAITNGLAGGGSTDTQYF.